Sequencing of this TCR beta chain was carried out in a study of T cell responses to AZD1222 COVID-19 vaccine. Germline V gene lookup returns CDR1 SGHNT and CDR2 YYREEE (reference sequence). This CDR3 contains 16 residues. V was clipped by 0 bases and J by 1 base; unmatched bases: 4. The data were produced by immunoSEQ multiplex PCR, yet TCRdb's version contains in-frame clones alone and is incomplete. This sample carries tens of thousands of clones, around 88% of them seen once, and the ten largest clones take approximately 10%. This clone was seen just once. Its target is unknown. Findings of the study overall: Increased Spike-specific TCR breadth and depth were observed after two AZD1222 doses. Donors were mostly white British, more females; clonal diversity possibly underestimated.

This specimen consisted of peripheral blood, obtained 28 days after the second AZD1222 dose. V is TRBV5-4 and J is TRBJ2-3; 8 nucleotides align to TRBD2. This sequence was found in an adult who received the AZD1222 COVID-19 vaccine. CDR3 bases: TGTGCCAGCAGCTTGGGTAGCGGGGTAGGCACAGATACGCAGTATTTT. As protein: CASSLGSGVGTDTQYF.